Following are 14 T cell receptor beta chains from one sample sequenced in a study of CD8 T cells in Susac syndrome. An amount of RNA that ranged from roughly 0.45 to 1 ug was reverse transcribed with random hexamers. TCRdb passed the immunoSEQ multiplex PCR reads through MiXCR, listing each CDR3 protein once. The sample lists 150,000 to 200,000 distinct CDR3 sequences, 90% to 95% occurring once. Sequenced material: CD4+ T cells from PBMCs. The receptors stem from a human donor with multiple sclerosis.

The chain couples TRBV7-8 to TRBJ2-3, with no clear D. The CDR3 length is 16 residues. Deletions cut 2 bases from V and 4 bases from J, with 16 bases between. Germline V gene sequence: CDR1 SGHVS, CDR2 FQNEAQ. The CDR3 bases are TGTGCCAGCAGCTTATGGGTGGTGGCTAGTTCAGATACGCAGTATTTT. It is translated as CASSLWVVASSDTQYF.

The chain uses TRBV30 and TRBJ1-3, with D maybe TRBD1 (5 bases). The CDR3 contains 13 residues. With 5 bases removed from V and 9 bases from J, the gap between germline ends came to 17 bases. Germline-derived CDR1 and CDR2 are GTSNPN and SVGIG (reference sequence). The DNA of the CDR3 is TGTGCCTGGGGAGGACCAGGGCCCGGCACCATATATTTT. Protein sequence: CAWGGPGPGTIYF.

The chain links TRBV20-1 to TRBJ1-5, with a tentative D call TRBD1 (5 bases). The CDR3 has 13 residues. V lost 6 bases, J lost 4 bases, and 13 bases lay in between. Per germline, CDR1 DFQATT and CDR2 SNEGSKA (reference sequence). The CDR3 here is CSARRGLNQPQHF. DNA of the CDR3: TGCAGTGCGAGGCGGGGCCTTAATCAGCCCCAGCATTTT.

The rearrangement joins TRBV5-1 to TRBJ1-1, with D perhaps matching TRBD1 (6 bases). The CDR3 has 13 amino acids. Germline V gene sequence: CDR1 SGHRS, CDR2 YFSETQ. Trimming removed 6 bases from V and 2 bases from J, with 11 bases in between. The CDR3 loop reads CASMEQGNTEAFF. The CDR3 DNA follows: TGCGCCAGCATGGAACAGGGCAACACTGAAGCTTTCTTT.

The chain employs TRBV29-1 and TRBJ2-5, with 8 bases identical to TRBD1. Trimming at V came to 7 bases and at J to 4 bases, leaving 5 bases not matched to a gene. The CDR3 contains 12 residues. CDR1 is SQVTM, CDR2 ANQGSEA, per germline. The CDR3 DNA is TGCAGCGCAAGGACAGGGATAGAGACCCAGTACTTC. This codes for CSARTGIETQYF.

A note on this clonotype: Germline is not matched at one junction end, which may reflect a read error. V usage is TRBV10-3 and J usage is TRBJ2-7; 9 bases line up with TRBD2. Germline-derived CDR1 and CDR2 are ENHRY and SYGVKD. CDR3 size: 12 residues. This CDR3 is CAIRELAGHYHF. For the CDR3, the DNA is TGTGCCATCAGGGAGCTAGCGGGGCATTACCACTTC.

This sequence joins TRBV3-1 and TRBJ2-7; D gene uncertain. The V and J ends lost 0 bases and 2 bases respectively, with 11 bases between them. The germline V gene has CDR1 LGHDT and CDR2 YNNKEL (reference sequence). This CDR3 has 15 residues. CDR3 region: CASSQDPQRTYEQYF. The CDR3 DNA sequence: TGTGCCAGCAGCCAAGATCCTCAGCGAACCTACGAGCAGTACTTC.

This chain joins TRBV9 and TRBJ2-7; D remains ambiguous. V lost 4 bases and J 1 base, leaving 12 bases between the germline ends. This CDR3 is 14 amino acids long. The V gene's germline CDR1 is SGDLS and CDR2 YYNGEE. In nucleotides, the CDR3 is TGTGCCAGCAGCCACAGCGATGGGTCCTACGAGCAGTACTTC. This encodes CASSHSDGSYEQYF.

The chain couples TRBV5-1 to TRBJ2-3; 9 bases align to TRBD2. The CDR3 has 18 residues. Trimming took 0 bases from V and 3 from J; bases not matched to a gene: 11. Germline V gene sequence: CDR1 SGHRS, CDR2 YFSETQ. The chain's CDR3 is CASSLDATYSGGTDTQYF. CDR3 coding DNA: TGCGCCAGCAGCTTGGACGCCACCTATAGCGGGGGTACAGATACGCAGTATTTT.

V and J are TRBV20-1 and TRBJ2-2; no firm D call. Looked up from germline, CDR1 is DFQATT and CDR2 is SNEGSKA (reference sequence). Trimming removed 3 bases at V and 0 bases at J, with 8 bases between. The CDR3 is 14 amino acids. The CDR3 sequence is CSASRQTNTGELFF. The CDR3 nucleotides are TGCAGTGCTAGCCGCCAGACGAACACCGGGGAGCTGTTTTTT.

V is TRBV19 and J is TRBJ2-2, with D uncertain. This CDR3 spans 14 amino acids. The V end was cut by 6 bases, the J end by 2 bases, with 10 bases between. Germline V gene data show CDR1 as LNHDA and CDR2 as SQIVND (reference sequence). The CDR3 reads CASRTDGNTGELFF. CDR3 in DNA: TGTGCCAGTAGGACCGACGGAAACACCGGGGAGCTGTTTTTT.

This chain joins TRBV2 and TRBJ2-7; TRBD2 agrees at 9 bases. The V gene end was trimmed by 2 bases and the J gene end by 5 bases; junction bases not matched to a gene: 4. Germline V gene data show CDR1 as SNHLY and CDR2 as FYNNEI. The CDR3 covers 14 residues. The CDR3 bases are TGTGCCAGCAGTGAACCTAGCGGGATTAACGAGCAGTACTTC. It translates to CASSEPSGINEQYF.

The chain uses TRBV2 and TRBJ1-1; the match to TRBD1 covers 7 bases. J was trimmed by 4 bases and V by 11 bases; bases with no gene match: 4. The CDR3 runs to 11 residues. Germline CDR1 SNHLY, CDR2 FYNNEI. Written as DNA, the CDR3 is TGTGCCGGACAGGAAGGCACTGAAGCTTTCTTT. Protein: CAGQEGTEAFF.

This clonotype was picked up one time. This chain joins TRBV15 and TRBJ2-1; weak D call: TRBD1 (6 bases). There are 15 residues in the CDR3. Looked up from germline, CDR1 is LNHNV and CDR2 is YYDKDF (reference sequence). Trimming removed 0 bases at V and 8 bases at J, with 14 bases between. The CDR3 DNA follows: TGTGCCACCAGCAGAGAACGACAGGCCCAGGATGAGCAGTTCTTC. Its protein product is CATSRERQAQDEQFF.